Below are 14 T cell receptor beta chains sequenced from a single sample in a study of shared clonotypes between healthy human individuals. Profiling relied on immunoSEQ multiplex PCR, and the TCRdb table lists in-frame clones only, not all of them. The sample lists fewer than 3 million clones; approximately 90% were seen once. Sequenced sample: naive CD4+ T cells from PBMCs. Subset denoted: CD45RA+ positively selected. The receptors were sampled from a man younger than 30 in good health. Some clones in this sample may be carry-over from other donors' samples.

This rearrangement joins TRBV5-1 to TRBJ1-1, with a tentative D call TRBD1 (5 bases). Germline lookup yields CDR1 SGHRS and CDR2 YFSETQ. This CDR3 is 18 amino acids long. Trimming shortened V by 5 bases and J by 0 bases, and 23 bases separated the two germline ends. Here the CDR3 reads CASRPLRQSSPLNTEAFF. The CDR3 nucleotides read TGCGCCAGCAGGCCTTTACGACAGTCAAGTCCCTTGAACACTGAAGCTTTCTTT.

The chain carries TRBV11-3 and TRBJ2-3; tentative D call: TRBD2 (5 bases). The CDR3 extends over 15 amino acids. Per germline, CDR1 SGHNT and CDR2 YENEEA. Trimming shortened V by 5 bases and J by 0 bases, and 12 bases separated the two germline ends. The CDR3 loop reads CASSPRGGSTDTQYF. The CDR3 bases are TGTGCCAGCAGCCCCCGAGGAGGAAGCACAGATACGCAGTATTTT. The full variable domain, with the rest looked up from reference TRBV11-3 and TRBJ2-3, is EAGVVQSPRYKIIEKKQPVAFWCNPISGHNTLYWYLQNLGQGPELLIRYENEEAVDDSQLPKDRFSAERLKGVDSTLKIQPAELGDSAVYLCASSPRGGSTDTQYFGPGTRLTVL.

V and J are TRBV6-6 and TRBJ1-5; D gene unclear. Germline-derived CDR1 and CDR2 are MNHNY and SVGAGI (reference sequence). V lost 6 bases to trimming and J lost 3 bases, with 12 bases between them. The CDR3 loop spans 14 amino acids. The CDR3 DNA reads TGTGCCAGCAGAACCAGACAAGCCAATCAGCCCCAGCATTTT. This codes for CASRTRQANQPQHF.

This chain connects TRBV11-2 to TRBJ1-2; TRBD1 might be the D (6 bases). Deletions cut 8 bases from V and 5 bases from J, with 15 bases between. Per germline, CDR1 SGHAT and CDR2 FQNNGV. The CDR3 has 13 residues. CDR3 nucleotide sequence: TGTGCCAGCGGAAAGGGGGGGAGTTATGGCTACACCTTC. Protein: CASGKGGSYGYTF.

This sequence joins TRBV5-1 and TRBJ2-7; no firm D call. CDR1 and CDR2 (germline): SGHRS, YFSETQ. The CDR3 consists of 13 residues. The V gene lost 2 bases and the J gene lost 5 bases, with 11 bases spanning the gap. In DNA, the CDR3 is TGCGCCAGCAGCTTAATCGGTTTAAACGAGCAGTACTTC. This sequence encodes CASSLIGLNEQYF.

Remarks on this clone: In the same sample, other DNA sequences code for this CDR3. This chain joins TRBV27 and TRBJ2-5, with no clear D. The CDR3 spans 14 residues. The germline gives CDR1 MNHEY, CDR2 SMNVEV (reference sequence). V dropped 4 bases and J dropped 2 bases, with 11 bases sitting between them. The CDR3 protein is CASSSYRDQETQYF. CDR3 bases: TGTGCCAGCAGTTCATATAGGGATCAAGAGACCCAGTACTTC.

This clone was seen a handful of times. The chain is built from TRBV6-1 and TRBJ1-1, with TRBD1 matching over 7 bases. Germline loops: CDR1 MNHNS, CDR2 SASEGT. Trimming at V came to 3 bases and at J to 5 bases, leaving 9 bases not matched to a gene. The CDR3 runs 15 residues. The CDR3 region has the DNA TGTGCCAGCAGTGACCGCCCACAGGGGTTGACTGAAGCTTTCTTT. Protein sequence: CASSDRPQGLTEAFF.

This chain uses TRBV30 with TRBJ2-7; D tentatively reads TRBD1 or TRBD2 (5 bases each). CDR1 is GTSNPN and CDR2 is SVGIG in the germline V gene (reference sequence). CDR3 length equals 12 residues. The V end was cut by 3 bases, the J end by 5 bases, with 11 bases between. The CDR3: CAWSGDLDEQYF. The DNA of the CDR3 is TGTGCCTGGAGCGGGGACCTCGACGAGCAGTACTTC.

This chain uses TRBV27 with TRBJ2-3; TRBD2 is a possible D gene (5 bases). The CDR3 consists of 11 residues. The ends were cut back, 3 bases at V and 8 bases at J, with 6 bases in the middle. Germline values: CDR1 MNHEY, CDR2 SMNVEV (reference sequence). CDR3 nucleotide sequence: TGTGCCAGCAGTTTTGGAGGTACGCAGTATTTT. This gives the protein CASSFGGTQYF.

This chain uses TRBV27 with TRBJ2-7, with TRBD1 matching 7 bases. Germline V gene data show CDR1 as MNHEY and CDR2 as SMNVEV (reference sequence). V was clipped by 5 bases and J by 6 bases; unmatched bases: 4. The CDR3 loop spans 12 amino acids. CDR3 residues: CASSPWTGEQYF. CDR3 sequence (DNA): TGTGCCAGCAGTCCCTGGACAGGCGAGCAGTACTTC.

The V call is TRBV9, the J call TRBJ2-6; no definite D call. V lost 3 bases to trimming and J lost 0 bases, with 7 bases between them. CDR3 size: 15 residues. Germline V gene lookup returns CDR1 SGDLS and CDR2 YYNGEE. CDR3 loop: CASSALSSGANVLTF. The DNA for the CDR3 is TGTGCCAGCAGCGCCCTAAGCTCTGGGGCCAACGTCCTGACTTTC.

The chain is built from TRBV19 and TRBJ2-5, with 9 bases fitting TRBD2. J lost 5 bases, V lost 4 bases, and 11 bases had no gene match. CDR1 and CDR2 from the germline V gene are LNHDA and SQIVND (reference sequence). The CDR3 spans 16 residues. Written as DNA, the CDR3 is TGTGCCAGTAGTAACGGCGGGAGGGCCGAGAGGGAGACCCAGTACTTC. Residues: CASSNGGRAERETQYF.

The J gene is TRBJ2-1, the V gene TRBV11-2; 8 positions agree with TRBD1. The CDR3 has 15 residues. The germline V gene has CDR1 SGHAT and CDR2 FQNNGV. With 3 bases clipped from V and 7 bases from J, the junction kept 8 bases outside the gene matches. The CDR3 bases are TGTGCCAGCAGCTTGGACAGGGTACTAAGTAATGAGCAGTTCTTC. Translating it yields CASSLDRVLSNEQFF.

The chain joins TRBV7-9 to TRBJ2-1; 7 bases fit TRBD2. The J segment lost 5 bases and the V segment lost 4 bases, leaving 5 bases of the junction unmatched. CDR1 and CDR2 from the germline V gene are SEHNR and FQNEAQ (reference sequence). There are 14 residues in the CDR3. This chain's CDR3 is CASSSHGTNNEQFF. CDR3 DNA: TGTGCCAGCAGCTCCCATGGGACTAACAATGAGCAGTTCTTC. Complete variable domain (other parts from reference TRBV7-9 and TRBJ2-1): DTGVSQNPRHKITKRGQNVTFRCDPISEHNRLYWYRQTLGQGPEFLTYFQNEAQLEKSRLLSDRFSAERPKGSFSTLEIQRTEQGDSAMYLCASSSHGTNNEQFFGPGTRLTVL.